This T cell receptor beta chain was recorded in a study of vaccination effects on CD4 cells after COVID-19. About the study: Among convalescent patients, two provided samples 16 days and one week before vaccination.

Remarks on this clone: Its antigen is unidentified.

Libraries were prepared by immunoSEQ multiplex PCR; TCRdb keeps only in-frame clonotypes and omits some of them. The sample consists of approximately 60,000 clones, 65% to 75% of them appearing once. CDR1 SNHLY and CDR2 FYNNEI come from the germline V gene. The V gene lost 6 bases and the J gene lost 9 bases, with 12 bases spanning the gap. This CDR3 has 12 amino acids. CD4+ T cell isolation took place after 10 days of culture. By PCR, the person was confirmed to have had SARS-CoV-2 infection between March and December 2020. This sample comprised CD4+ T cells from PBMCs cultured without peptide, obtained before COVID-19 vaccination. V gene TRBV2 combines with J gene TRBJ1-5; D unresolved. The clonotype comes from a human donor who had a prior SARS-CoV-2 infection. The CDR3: CASSEGVGPQHF. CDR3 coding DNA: TGTGCCAGCAGCGAGGGAGTCGGGCCCCAGCATTTT.